The 17 T cell receptor beta chains given below trace back to one sample, sequenced in a study of blood T cell repertoires in COVID-19. Here immunoSEQ multiplex PCR was the method, and the copy in TCRdb shows in-frame clones only, minus some. Seen here are 140,000 or so clones, 80% to 90% observed once, and the top ten hold approximately 3%. The sample was peripheral blood. These receptors were collected from a woman aged 55 to 70 with active COVID-19.

The chain joins TRBV5-4 to TRBJ2-5; 7 nucleotides agree with TRBD2. CDR1 and CDR2 (germline): SGHNT, YYREEE (reference sequence). CDR3 length equals 15 residues. V dropped 6 bases and J dropped 2; count of bases not matched to a gene: 10. DNA of the CDR3: TGTGCCAGCACCTGGGGGTCTAGCGGTCAAGAGACCCAGTACTTC. It specifies CASTWGSSGQETQYF.

This chain uses TRBV5-4 with TRBJ2-5; 9 positions agree with TRBD1. Looked up from germline, CDR1 is SGHNT and CDR2 is YYREEE (reference sequence). The CDR3 runs to 15 residues. Trimming at V came to 1 base and at J to 5 bases, leaving 6 bases not matched to a gene. CDR3 nucleotides: TGTGCCAGCAGCTTGCGACAGGGGGGGTCCGAGACCCAGTACTTC. Its translation is CASSLRQGGSETQYF.

V gene TRBV10-3 combines with J gene TRBJ2-2, with 8 bases matching TRBD2. The CDR3 runs to 15 residues. V was pared by 5 bases and J by 2 bases, with 4 bases of the junction left unmatched. Germline V gives CDR1 ENHRY, CDR2 SYGVKD. CDR3 nucleotides: TGTGCCATCAGTCCTAGCGGGCCAAACACCGGGGAGCTGTTTTTT. It yields the protein CAISPSGPNTGELFF.

The chain combines TRBV19 with TRBJ1-2; TRBD1 matches 9 bases. J gave up 5 bases and V 6 bases, and 13 bases lay outside the gene matches. This CDR3 region has 16 residues. Germline V gene data show CDR1 as LNHDA and CDR2 as SQIVND (reference sequence). In nucleotides, the CDR3 is TGTGCCAGTAGACAGGGGGCAAGGGGCCAAGGGTATGGCTACACCTTC. The encoded protein is CASRQGARGQGYGYTF.

The chain uses TRBV7-7 and TRBJ1-1; D remains unclear. The length of the CDR3 is 13 residues. Germline values: CDR1 SSHAT, CDR2 FNYEAQ (reference sequence). The V gene lost 3 bases and the J gene lost 3 bases, with 8 bases spanning the gap. The DNA for the CDR3 is TGTGCCAGCAGCTTCAGTCGGGACACTGAAGCTTTCTTT. Residues: CASSFSRDTEAFF. The whole variable domain, remainder taken from reference TRBV7-7 and TRBJ1-1, is GAGVSQSPRYKVTKRGQDVTLRCDPISSHATLYWYQQALGQGPEFLTYFNYEAQPDKSGLPSDRFSAERPEGSISTLTIQRTEQRDSAMYRCASSFSRDTEAFFGQGTRLTVV.

This chain links TRBV19 with TRBJ2-5; 7 bases map to TRBD2. V dropped 5 bases and J dropped 5; count of bases not matched to a gene: 11. This CDR3 spans 15 amino acids. Germline assignment: CDR1 LNHDA and CDR2 SQIVND (reference sequence). CDR3 bases: TGTGCCAGTAGTGGAACTAGCGCCTCTCTGGAGACCCAGTACTTC. Protein product: CASSGTSASLETQYF.

The chain couples TRBV5-1 to TRBJ2-5, with D perhaps matching TRBD1 (6 bases). The germline V and J ends were trimmed by 0 bases and 3 bases, with 6 bases remaining between them. This CDR3 has 13 residues. The germline V gene has CDR1 SGHRS and CDR2 YFSETQ. The CDR3 reads CASSLDREETQYF. The CDR3 DNA is TGCGCCAGCAGCTTGGACAGGGAAGAGACCCAGTACTTC.

The rearrangement uses TRBV5-5 and TRBJ1-2; 7 bases are a match to TRBD1. This CDR3 has 15 residues. Per the germline V gene, CDR1 is SGHKS and CDR2 is YYEKEE (reference sequence). After removal of 4 bases from V and 0 bases from J, the junction contained 6 bases not matched to a gene. The CDR3 protein is CASSAQGLANYGYTF. Here the CDR3 DNA reads TGTGCCAGCAGCGCACAGGGGTTAGCTAACTATGGCTACACCTTC.

With respect to this clone: The germline gene is not matched at one end of the junction; a read error may be the cause. V gene TRBV7-7 combines with J gene TRBJ2-3; 11 bases fit TRBD2. The germline CDR1 and CDR2 sequences are SSHAT and FNYEAQ (reference sequence). The CDR3 length is 15 residues. CDR3 nucleotides: TGTGCTAGCAGCTCGGGACTAGCGGTCACAGATACGCAGTATTTT. It translates to CASSSGLAVTDTQYF. Variable domain in full (rest from reference TRBV7-7 and TRBJ2-3): GAGVSQSPRYKVTKRGQDVTLRCDPISSHATLYWYQQALGQGPEFLTYFNYEAQPDKSGLPSDRFSAERPEGSISTLTIQRTEQRDSAMYRCASSSGLAVTDTQYFGPGTRLTVL.

V gene TRBV28 combines with J gene TRBJ2-7; maybe TRBD2 (8 bases). CDR3 length: 16 amino acids. V was shortened by 2 bases and J by 2 bases, with 16 bases between the two germline ends. CDR1 is MDHEN and CDR2 is SYDVKM in the germline V gene. The CDR3 protein is CASSLIAGQGAYEQYF. The CDR3, as DNA: TGTGCCAGCAGTTTAATAGCGGGGCAGGGGGCCTACGAGCAGTACTTC.

The rearrangement joins TRBV11-3 to TRBJ2-1, with 8 bases fitting TRBD2. The CDR3 has 16 residues. Trimming cost V 5 bases and J 2 bases; bases outside gene matches: 8. Germline CDR1 and CDR2: SGHNT and YENEEA. The CDR3 DNA reads as TGTGCCAGCAGCCCCCGGGGAGCGGGAGCCTACAATGAGCAGTTCTTC. Residues: CASSPRGAGAYNEQFF. The variable domain in full, completed from reference TRBV11-3 and TRBJ2-1, reads EAGVVQSPRYKIIEKKQPVAFWCNPISGHNTLYWYLQNLGQGPELLIRYENEEAVDDSQLPKDRFSAERLKGVDSTLKIQPAELGDSAVYLCASSPRGAGAYNEQFFGPGTRLTVL.

The gene calls are TRBV5-4 and TRBJ2-3; 10 nucleotides align to TRBD2. Germline V lookup: CDR1 SGHNT, CDR2 YYREEE (reference sequence). V shed 1 base, J shed 3 bases, and the junction held 5 bases outside the gene matches. The CDR3 sequence is 16 residues long. CDR3: CASSLSGRAGTDTQYF. As DNA, the CDR3 is TGTGCCAGCAGCTTGAGCGGGAGGGCCGGAACAGATACGCAGTATTTT.

This clone was seen a single time. The genes are TRBV7-2 and TRBJ2-2, with 9 bases matching TRBD2. V trimming: 5 bases; J trimming: 7 bases; junction bases outside the gene matches: 8. The CDR3 runs to 15 residues. Germline V gene lookup returns CDR1 SGHTA and CDR2 FQGNSA. In DNA form, the CDR3 reads TGTGCCAGCAGCCCAGGTCGGCGGGAGGGCGGGGAGCTGTTTTTT. It specifies CASSPGRREGGELFF.

V usage is TRBV30 and J usage is TRBJ2-1; no definite D call. V lost 3 bases and J lost 4, with 16 bases in between. Germline V gene sequence: CDR1 GTSNPN, CDR2 SVGIG (reference sequence). The CDR3 has 15 amino acids. For the CDR3, the DNA is TGTGCCTGGAGCGCCTCGGAACTACTTTACAATGAGCAGTTCTTC. It yields the protein CAWSASELLYNEQFF.

The J gene is TRBJ2-5, the V gene TRBV2; TRBD1 might be the D (6 bases). The length of the CDR3 is 14 residues. Trimming removed 4 bases at V and 5 bases at J, with 14 bases between. Germline CDR1 SNHLY, CDR2 FYNNEI. CDR3 residues: CASSALGAGETQYF. The DNA for the CDR3 is TGTGCCAGCAGTGCACTGGGGGCTGGGGAGACCCAGTACTTC.

J is TRBJ1-4 and V is TRBV5-5, with 8 bases matching TRBD1. Germline assignment: CDR1 SGHKS and CDR2 YYEKEE (reference sequence). The CDR3 consists of 15 residues. V shed 2 bases, J shed 8 bases, and the junction held 8 bases outside the gene matches. The CDR3 DNA reads as TGTGCCAGCAGCTTTTCTCCGACAGGGGAAGAAAAACTGTTTTTT. Translation: CASSFSPTGEEKLFF.

The table lists this clone with a count of one. CDR3 in DNA: TGTGCCAGTAGTTCCCGGACAGGGAGCATGACTGGGGCCAACGTCCTGACTTTC. Translating gives CASSSRTGSMTGANVLTF. V usage is TRBV19 and J usage is TRBJ2-6; the match to TRBD1 covers 8 bases. Germline CDR1 and CDR2: LNHDA and SQIVND (reference sequence). This CDR3 contains 18 residues. V lost 5 bases to trimming and J lost 2 bases; unmatched junction nucleotides: 11.